Listed below are T cell receptor beta chains from one sample, sequenced in a study of T cells in Graves' hyperthyroidism and ophthalmopathy. TCRdb re-called the multiplex PCR reads through MiXCR, storing one row per CDR3 protein. The data hold about 720,000 distinct CDR3 sequences, with less than 20% observed a single time. Sequencing was performed on blood. These receptors came from a man aged 18 to 29 with Graves' hyperthyroidism. CDR3s include the opening cysteine and the closing phenylalanine or tryptophan. The D gene is left open where the match is weak. Size tells how often a clone was seen (once, few, many) or the class of an expanded clone, and some rows leave it out.

V gene	J gene	D gene	clone size	CDR3 protein	CDR3 DNA
TRBV7-2	TRBJ2-3	TRBD2	many	CASSLAGAGGPPDTQYF	TGTGCCAGCAGCTTAGCGGGAGCGGGAGGGCCCCCGGATACGCAGTATTTT
TRBV6-2/TRBV6-3	TRBJ2-7	NA	few	CASSVPQVSYEQYF	TGTGCCAGCAGTGTTCCCCAGGTGTCCTACGAGCAGTACTTC
TRBV2	TRBJ2-7	TRBD2	NA	CASTTSGVVYEQYF	TGTGCCAGTACTACTAGCGGGGTCGTCTACGAGCAGTACTTC
TRBV7-2	TRBJ2-7	TRBD2	many	CASSFISGSAYEQYF	TGTGCCAGCAGCTTCATTAGCGGGTCGGCCTACGAGCAGTACTTC
TRBV14	TRBJ2-7	TRBD2	NA	CASSQVSGTAYEQYF	TGTGCCAGCAGCCAAGTTAGCGGGACGGCCTACGAGCAGTACTTC
TRBV6-1	TRBJ2-1	NA	NA	CASDLGYNEQFF	TGTGCCAGCGATCTAGGGTACAATGAGCAGTTCTTC
TRBV20-1	TRBJ1-5	NA	NA	CSAARGWNQPQHF	TGCAGTGCTGCCCGGGGCTGGAATCAGCCCCAGCATTTT
TRBV7-3	TRBJ2-7	NA	many	CASSLAGIGSEQYF	TGTGCCAGCAGCTTAGCGGGGATAGGGAGCGAGCAGTACTTC
TRBV19	TRBJ1-5	NA	NA	CASSMGRNQPQHF	TGTGCCAGTAGTATGGGGAGGAATCAGCCCCAGCATTTT
TRBV4-1	TRBJ2-1	TRBD1	many	CASSQDVAGGARNNEQFF	TGCGCCAGCAGCCAAGACGTTGCAGGGGGCGCAAGGAACAATGAGCAGTTCTTC
TRBV11-2	TRBJ1-6	NA	NA	CASSLVSGTNSPLHF	TGTGCCAGCAGCTTAGTTTCCGGGACGAATTCACCCCTCCACTTT
TRBV6-5	TRBJ2-5	NA	NA	CASSSVVSSVGETQYF	TGTGCCAGCAGTTCGGTGGTCTCTAGCGTGGGGGAGACCCAGTACTTC
TRBV7-9	TRBJ1-2	NA	NA	CASSSRTVYGYTF	TGTGCCAGCAGCTCGCGGACAGTCTATGGCTACACCTTC
TRBV5-6	TRBJ2-7	TRBD2	few	CASSFDLSGSSYEQYF	TGTGCCAGCAGCTTTGATCTAAGCGGGAGCTCCTACGAGCAGTACTTC
TRBV7-9	TRBJ2-5	NA	many	CASSLKDRRDRETQYF	TGTGCCAGCAGCCTAAAGGATAGGCGGGACAGAGAGACCCAGTACTTC
TRBV19	TRBJ1-2	TRBD1	NA	CASSIGRQGAAKGSYTF	TGTGCCAGTAGTATCGGCAGGCAGGGGGCGGCTAAAGGGAGCTACACCTTC
TRBV6-2/TRBV6-3	TRBJ1-4	NA	NA	CASSSPGVTNEKLFF	TGTGCCAGCAGCTCGCCGGGAGTCACTAATGAAAAACTGTTTTTT